This T cell receptor (beta chain) was sequenced in a study of CD8+ T cells in alopecia areata. RNA was extracted and reverse transcribed into cDNA as the sequencing template. Method: immunoSEQ multiplex PCR; TCRdb's copy keeps in-frame clones and lacks some. Counted here are approximately 150,000 clones, less than 80% occurring once; the ten biggest clones make up 14%. The CDR3 consists of 16 residues. CDR1 is MGHDK and CDR2 is SYGVNS in the germline V gene. The V gene lost 6 bases and the J gene lost 2 bases, with 19 bases spanning the gap. Treatment here: oral pan-JAK inhibitor, 5-10 mg twice daily.

This TCR derives from a human donor with alopecia areata. This chain connects TRBV25-1 to TRBJ1-1; D not certain. The specimen was CD4+ T cells sorted from blood, collected at week 24, from a patient treated with tofacitinib. The CDR3 sequence is CASSPIRQTSNTEAFF. The CDR3 nucleotides read TGTGCCAGCAGCCCGATCCGGCAGACCTCAAACACTGAAGCTTTCTTT.